The clone carrying this TCR beta chain was counted only a few times. This record comes from a study of T cell repertoires in cytomegalovirus infection. TCRdb re-analysed the reads in MiXCR, keeping a single row per CDR3 protein. The data hold roughly 500,000 distinct CDR3 sequences, with 16% observed a single time. Sequences were obtained from CD8+ T cells from PBMCs. The receptor was isolated from a human donor in good health (CMV status not recorded). Some clones in this sample may be carry-over from other donors' samples.

The CDR3 loop is CASNIRGSTEAFF. The CDR3, as DNA: TGTGCCAGCAATATTCGAGGGAGCACTGAAGCTTTCTTT. The V and J genes are TRBV6-1 and TRBJ1-1, with no clear D. CDR1 MNHNS and CDR2 SASEGT come from the germline V gene. CDR3 length equals 13 residues. V was clipped by 7 bases and J by 4 bases, with 13 bases between them.